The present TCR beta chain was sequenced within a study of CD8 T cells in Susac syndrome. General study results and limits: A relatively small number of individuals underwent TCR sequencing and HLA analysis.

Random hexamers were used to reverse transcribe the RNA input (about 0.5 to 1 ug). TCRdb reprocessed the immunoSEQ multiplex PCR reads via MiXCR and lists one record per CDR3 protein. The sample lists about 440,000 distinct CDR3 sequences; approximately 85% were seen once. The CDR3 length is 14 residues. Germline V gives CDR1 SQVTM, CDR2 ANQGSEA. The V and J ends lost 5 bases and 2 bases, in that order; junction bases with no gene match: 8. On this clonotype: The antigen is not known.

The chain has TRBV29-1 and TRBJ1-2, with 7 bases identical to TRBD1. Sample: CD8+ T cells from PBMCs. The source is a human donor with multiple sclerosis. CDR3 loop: CSVRGQNKNYGYTF. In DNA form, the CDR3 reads TGCAGCGTTAGGGGACAGAATAAGAACTATGGCTACACCTTC.